This TCR beta chain was sequenced during a study of blood T cell repertoires in COVID-19. Germline assignment: CDR1 ENHRY and CDR2 SYGVKD. This CDR3 is 14 amino acids long. V shed 11 bases and J 4 bases; nucleotides not matched to a gene: 12. Assay: immunoSEQ multiplex PCR; the TCRdb copy retains only in-frame clones and omits some. Among around 180,000 clones listed, about 87% were seen once. This clone was seen a single time. Material for sequencing was peripheral blood. The rearrangement links TRBV10-3 to TRBJ2-3, with 7 bases lining up with TRBD1. This TCR was sampled from a man aged 55 to 70 with acute or convalescent COVID-19. DNA of the CDR3: TGTGCCGCCACAGACAGGGATCCCTCAGATACGCAGTATTTT. Translated: CAATDRDPSDTQYF.